This T cell receptor (beta chain) was captured by sequencing in a study of early stage breast cancer tumors. About the research overall: Among approximately twelve ER+/PR+/HER2- tumors, eight were ductal, four lobular.

Findings and caveats of the study: In about 85% of the 16 patients, blood comparison separated tumor from normal breast.

Using immunoSEQ multiplex PCR, the repertoire was profiled, and TCRdb retains in-frame clones only, with some absent. The sample shows some 47,000 clones, about 80% of them seen only once. Per germline, CDR1 MDHEN and CDR2 SYDVKM. V shed 5 bases and J shed 6 bases, with 16 bases lying between them. This CDR3 has 14 residues. Of note for this clone: Its antigen is still unknown.

The origin of this receptor is a person in their fifties or sixties with breast cancer. The sample comprised blood. The gene calls are TRBV28 and TRBJ1-1; D uncertain. In DNA form, the CDR3 reads TGTGCCAGCAGTCCCGTCTACGAAAGGGCTGAAGCTTTCTTT. Translating it yields CASSPVYERAEAFF.